The rows below give T cell receptor beta chains drawn from one sample of a study of cytomegalovirus exposure and HLA in healthy donors. Libraries were prepared by immunoSEQ multiplex PCR; TCRdb keeps only in-frame clonotypes and omits some of them. The table lists some 190,000 clones, approximately 81% of them singletons. The sample was PBMCs. The receptor set was obtained from a male donor in good health and CMV-seronegative. Both conserved end residues are part of each CDR3. Each record gives: CDR3 protein, CDR3 DNA, clone size, D gene, V gene, J gene. D genes are given only for firm matches. A row's size may be missing; if present it is once, few, many or a size class.

CASSAHRGTVNTGELFF	TGTGCCAGCAGTGCTCACCGGGGGACAGTCAACACCGGGGAGCTGTTTTTT	.	.	TRBV6-1	TRBJ2-2
CASSISRGGQGPHQPQHF	TGTGCCAGTAGTATAAGTAGAGGGGGACAGGGGCCCCATCAGCCCCAGCATTTT	.	TRBD1	TRBV19	TRBJ1-5
CASSQETSGSGEQFF	TGCGCCAGCAGCCAAGAAACTAGCGGGAGCGGTGAGCAGTTCTTC	.	TRBD2	TRBV4-1	TRBJ2-1
CASSIGSDITSLHF	TGTGCCAGTAGTATAGGTTCGGACATCACTTCCCTCCACTTT	few	.	TRBV19	TRBJ1-6
CSVERDSSSYEQYF	TGCAGCGTTGAACGGGACAGCTCATCCTACGAGCAGTACTTC	once	TRBD1	TRBV29-1	TRBJ2-7
CASSYPGGDGYTF	TGTGCCAGCAGTTACCCAGGGGGCGATGGCTACACCTTC	.	TRBD1	TRBV6-5	TRBJ1-2
CASSEQGGETQYF	TGTGCCAGCAGTGAACAGGGTGGAGAGACCCAGTACTTC	.	.	TRBV6-4	TRBJ2-5
CASSPTGSSYNEQFF	TGTGCCAGCAGCCCGACAGGGAGCTCCTACAATGAGCAGTTCTTC	.	TRBD1	TRBV14	TRBJ2-1
CASRRTGGDYGYTF	TGTGCCAGCAGAAGGACAGGGGGAGACTATGGCTACACCTTC	.	TRBD1	TRBV5-4	TRBJ1-2
CAWTGTTYEQYF	TGTGCCTGGACGGGTACTACCTACGAGCAGTACTTC	.	.	TRBV30	TRBJ2-7
CASSRTGAGDEQFF	TGTGCCAGCAGTCGGACAGGGGCGGGGGATGAGCAGTTCTTC	.	TRBD1	TRBV6-5	TRBJ2-1
CASPRRDPANPGIEAFF	TGCGCCAGCCCGAGGAGGGACCCCGCGAACCCTGGGATTGAAGCTTTCTTT	.	.	TRBV10-1	TRBJ1-1
CASSLLTGSGGGYEQYF	TGTGCCAGCAGTCTTTTGACGGGAAGCGGGGGCGGCTACGAGCAGTACTTC	.	TRBD2	TRBV28	TRBJ2-7
CAPLPVSHEQYF	TGTGCCCCCCTCCCAGTTAGCCACGAGCAGTACTTC	.	.	TRBV28	TRBJ2-7
CAISQGEETQYF	TGTGCCATATCCCAGGGGGAAGAGACCCAGTACTTC	.	TRBD1	TRBV10-3	TRBJ2-5
CAWSVLDEQYF	TGTGCCTGGAGTGTTCTCGACGAGCAGTACTTC	.	.	TRBV30	TRBJ2-7
CASSPSTGWGYYGYTF	TGTGCCAGCAGCCCCTCTACAGGGTGGGGATACTATGGCTACACCTTC	.	.	TRBV27	TRBJ1-2
CASSIGGPETQYF	TGTGCCAGTAGTATAGGGGGGCCAGAGACCCAGTACTTC	.	.	TRBV19	TRBJ2-5
CASWSVWTGTLAGVPSYEQYF	TGTGCCAGCTGGTCGGTTTGGACTGGTACGTTGGCGGGAGTACCCTCCTACGAGCAGTACTTC	.	TRBD2	TRBV28	TRBJ2-7
CASSFGTSVAYEQYF	TGTGCCAGCAGCTTCGGGACTAGCGTAGCCTACGAGCAGTACTTC	.	TRBD2	TRBV5-4	TRBJ2-7
CASSLKASSSYNEQFF	TGTGCCAGCAGCTTGAAAGCTAGTAGCTCCTACAATGAGCAGTTCTTC	.	.	TRBV5-4	TRBJ2-1
CASIPPGGEQFF	TGTGCCAGCATCCCCCCGGGAGGTGAGCAGTTCTTC	.	TRBD2	TRBV5-4	TRBJ2-1
CASSRQGLYEQYF	TGTGCCAGCAGTCGCCAGGGTCTCTACGAGCAGTACTTC	.	.	TRBV25-1	TRBJ2-7
CASSSQREYEQYF	TGTGCCAGTAGTTCACAGCGGGAATACGAGCAGTACTTC	.	TRBD2	TRBV19	TRBJ2-7
CASSPGTGGAYEQYF	TGCGCCAGCAGCCCAGGGACAGGGGGAGCCTACGAGCAGTACTTC	few	TRBD1	TRBV4-3	TRBJ2-7
CASSQGGGLGARYGYTF	TGTGCCAGCAGCCAAGGCGGCGGTTTGGGGGCGCGATATGGCTACACCTTC	.	.	TRBV4-2	TRBJ1-2
CASRLRVSRSNPGELFF	TGTGCCAGCAGGCTTCGAGTTTCTAGGAGCAACCCCGGGGAGCTGTTTTTT	.	.	TRBV28	TRBJ2-2
CSVEESSVAGELFF	TGCAGCGTTGAAGAGAGTTCGGTCGCCGGGGAGCTGTTTTTT	.	.	TRBV29-1	TRBJ2-2
CASSLGQANTGELFF	TGTGCCAGCAGCTTAGGACAGGCTAACACCGGGGAGCTGTTTTTT	.	.	TRBV7-2	TRBJ2-2
CASRDSFSYEQYF	TGTGCCAGCAGAGACAGCTTTTCCTACGAGCAGTACTTC	.	.	TRBV2	TRBJ2-7
CASSATSGSSYEQYF	TGTGCCAGCAGTGCGACTAGCGGGAGTTCGTACGAGCAGTACTTC	.	TRBD2	TRBV6-1	TRBJ2-7
CASSRLTDTQYF	TGTGCCAGCAGCCGTCTCACAGATACGCAGTATTTT	many	.	TRBV7-8	TRBJ2-3
CASSFMEEKLFF	TGTGCCAGCAGCTTCATGGAGGAAAAACTGTTTTTT	.	.	TRBV5-4	TRBJ1-4
CASSLLGQGAFETQYF	TGTGCCAGCAGCCTCCTGGGACAGGGGGCTTTCGAGACCCAGTACTTC	.	TRBD1	TRBV14	TRBJ2-5
CASSTHPGGGEQFF	TGTGCCAGTAGTACCCACCCAGGGGGCGGTGAGCAGTTCTTC	.	TRBD1	TRBV19	TRBJ2-1
CAISATSGRGSYEQYF	TGTGCCATCAGTGCTACTAGCGGGAGAGGCTCCTACGAGCAGTACTTC	.	TRBD2	TRBV10-3	TRBJ2-7
CASSAGGELFF	TGTGCCAGCAGCGCCGGCGGGGAGCTGTTTTTT	.	.	TRBV11-3	TRBJ2-2
CAWSVQEGTEAFF	TGTGCCTGGAGTGTACAGGAGGGCACTGAAGCTTTCTTT	.	.	TRBV30	TRBJ1-1
CASSLSGRPDGFQYF	TGTGCCAGCAGCTTGAGTGGGCGACCCGACGGATTTCAGTACTTC	.	.	TRBV5-5	TRBJ2-4
CASSYSPGTEAFF	TGTGCCAGCAGTTACTCTCCGGGGACTGAAGCTTTCTTT	few	.	TRBV6-5	TRBJ1-1
CASSFPPQGAKETQYF	TGCGCCAGCAGCTTCCCCCCTCAGGGGGCAAAAGAGACCCAGTACTTC	.	TRBD1	TRBV5-1	TRBJ2-5
CASSQGPGSDTQYF	TGCGCCAGCAGCCAAGGCCCCGGGAGCGATACGCAGTATTTT	once	.	TRBV4-3	TRBJ2-3
CASSVMRGVHNEQFF	TGTGCCAGCAGTGTGATGCGGGGGGTCCACAATGAGCAGTTCTTC	.	TRBD2	TRBV6-4	TRBJ2-1
CASSSRRGAPPYEQYF	TGTGCCAGCAGTTCTAGGAGGGGAGCCCCCCCCTACGAGCAGTACTTC	.	.	TRBV6-5	TRBJ2-7
CASSLMDSRTLNTIYF	TGCGCCAGCAGCTTGATGGACTCCCGAACTTTAAACACCATATATTTT	.	.	TRBV5-1	TRBJ1-3
CATSRDEETQYF	TGTGCCACCAGCAGAGATGAGGAGACCCAGTACTTC	once	.	TRBV15	TRBJ2-5
CASSLQETQYF	TGCGCCAGCAGCCTGCAAGAGACCCAGTACTTC	.	.	TRBV5-1	TRBJ2-5
CASSLGQGAGNTIYF	TGTGCCAGCAGCCTGGGACAGGGGGCTGGAAACACCATATATTTT	.	TRBD1	TRBV2	TRBJ1-3
CATLGFREADSPLHF	TGTGCCACCCTGGGATTCCGGGAGGCCGATTCACCCCTCCACTTT	few	.	TRBV6-1	TRBJ1-6
CASSSNRVQPQHF	TGTGCCAGCAGCTCGAACAGGGTTCAGCCCCAGCATTTT	few	.	TRBV5-6	TRBJ1-5
CASSQEVSQNTGELFF	TGCGCCAGCAGCCAAGAAGTTAGCCAGAACACCGGGGAGCTGTTTTTT	.	.	TRBV4-3	TRBJ2-2
CASRLGSGTDRYGYTF	TGTGCCAGCAGACTTGGGAGTGGGACAGACCGCTATGGCTACACCTTC	.	TRBD1	TRBV7-9	TRBJ1-2
CASSPLNGRVPDTQYF	TGTGCCAGCAGCCCCCTGAACGGGAGAGTGCCAGATACGCAGTATTTT	.	.	TRBV7-3	TRBJ2-3
CASSQVRGSHGELFF	TGCGCCAGCAGCCAAGTTCGCGGGAGTCACGGGGAGCTGTTTTTT	.	TRBD2	TRBV4-1	TRBJ2-2
CASSVTSGGSTQYF	TGTGCCAGCAGCGTTACTAGCGGGGGATCTACGCAGTATTTT	.	TRBD2	TRBV9	TRBJ2-3